The 29 T cell receptor beta chains below were found in one sample sequenced in a study of blood T cells in healthy people across ages. Using a J-beta primer mix together with a sample-barcoded 5' primer, a second PCR was run for roughly 6 to 11 cycles. TCRdb itself ran the 5' RACE reads through MiXCR, one entry per CDR3 protein. There are roughly 1,500,000 distinct CDR3 sequences in the sample; about 32% occur only once, and about 11% lies in the top ten. Sequencing was done on a sample of blood. These receptors originate from a woman aged 25 to 39 in good health.

This clonotype was observed a few times. The rearrangement joins TRBV9 to TRBJ2-3; D not resolved. The CDR3 is made up of 14 amino acids. The germline V and J ends were trimmed by 4 bases and 2 bases, with 11 bases remaining between them. The germline V gene encodes CDR1 SGDLS and CDR2 YYNGEE. CDR3 in amino acids: CASSPDTFTDTQYF. The CDR3 DNA reads TGTGCCAGCAGCCCAGACACGTTCACAGATACGCAGTATTTT. Variable domain in full (rest from reference TRBV9 and TRBJ2-3): DSGVTQTPKHLITATGQRVTLRCSPRSGDLSVYWYQQSLDQGLQFLIQYYNGEERAKGNILERFSAQQFPDLHSELNLSSLELGDSALYFCASSPDTFTDTQYFGPGTRLTVL.

This chain connects TRBV28 to TRBJ2-3, with 9 bases fitting TRBD2. The germline V gene encodes CDR1 MDHEN and CDR2 SYDVKM. J lost 0 bases, V lost 3 bases, and 7 bases had no gene match. This CDR3 region has 17 residues. For the CDR3, the DNA is TGTGCCAGCAGTTTGCCGACTAGCGGAGGGAGCACAGATACGCAGTATTTT. It translates to CASSLPTSGGSTDTQYF.

This chain connects TRBV6-6 to TRBJ2-7; D gene ambiguous. Germline lookup yields CDR1 MNHNY and CDR2 SVGAGI (reference sequence). The CDR3 is made up of 11 amino acids. Trimming removed 7 bases at V and 7 bases at J, with 11 bases between. As DNA, the CDR3 is TGTGCCAGCAAGGGTTTCTTGGAGCAGTACTTC. Translated: CASKGFLEQYF.

This clonotype was picked up a small number of times. The rearrangement joins TRBV20-1 to TRBJ2-7; D gene unclear. The CDR3 totals 13 residues. The germline V gene encodes CDR1 DFQATT and CDR2 SNEGSKA (reference sequence). The germline V and J ends were trimmed by 4 bases and 0 bases, with 10 bases remaining between them. CDR3 loop: CSAKLGGSYEQYF. The DNA of the CDR3 is TGCAGTGCTAAATTGGGCGGCTCCTACGAGCAGTACTTC.

This clonotype has a handful of counts. The chain combines TRBV6-6 with TRBJ2-3; 13 positions agree with TRBD2. In germline, CDR1 is MNHNY, CDR2 SVGAGI (reference sequence). Trimming removed 6 bases from V and 7 bases from J; junction bases left unmatched: 10. CDR3 length: 16 residues. As DNA, the CDR3 is TGTGCCAGCAGGCCGAGCACGGGACTAGCGGGATATACGCAGTATTTT. It codes for CASRPSTGLAGYTQYF.

V is TRBV5-5 and J is TRBJ2-5; 8 nucleotides agree with TRBD1. The J call is in doubt because the DNA end fits TRBJ2-7 better. The CDR3 consists of 14 residues. The germline V gene encodes CDR1 SGHKS and CDR2 YYEKEE (reference sequence). Written as DNA, the CDR3 is TGTGCCAGCAGCGGGACAGGAAGCCCTCTCGAGCAGTACTTC. It yields the protein CASSGTGSPLEQYF.

This chain connects TRBV5-1 to TRBJ2-7, with D perhaps matching TRBD2 (6 bases). V shed 0 bases and J shed 2 bases, with 12 bases lying between them. This CDR3 contains 15 residues. Germline lookup yields CDR1 SGHRS and CDR2 YFSETQ. DNA for the CDR3: TGCGCCAGCAGCTTGGCACCGGGGGTACCCTACGAGCAGTACTTC. It codes for CASSLAPGVPYEQYF.

This clonotype appeared a few times. This chain uses TRBV7-7 with TRBJ2-5; 7 positions match TRBD1. The trim removed 7 bases at V and 1 base at J, leaving 9 bases unmatched. This CDR3 comprises 15 residues. CDR1 SSHAT and CDR2 FNYEAQ come from the germline V gene (reference sequence). The CDR3 sequence is CASTRSRDSQETQYF. In DNA form, the CDR3 reads TGTGCCAGCACCCGGTCACGGGACAGCCAAGAGACCCAGTACTTC.

This clonotype was seen once. DNA for the CDR3: TGTGCCAGCCCTAGACGGAGATCTAGGTATGGCTACACCTTC. Translating it yields CASPRRRSRYGYTF. The chain couples TRBV6-2 or TRBV6-3 to TRBJ1-2; D ambiguous. The germline gives CDR1 MNHEY, CDR2 SVGEGT. Trimming took 8 bases from V and 5 from J, leaving 18 bases between them. The CDR3 consists of 14 residues.

The V and J genes are TRBV20-1 and TRBJ2-1; D possibly corresponds to TRBD2 (6 bases). V lost 1 base and J lost 4, with 11 bases in between. This CDR3 region has 14 residues. Per the germline V gene, CDR1 is DFQATT and CDR2 is SNEGSKA (reference sequence). CDR3 region: CSARARLVYNEQFF. CDR3 coding DNA: TGCAGTGCTAGAGCCCGACTAGTTTACAATGAGCAGTTCTTC.

The chain is built from TRBV7-2 and TRBJ2-7; 9 bases fit TRBD1. The ends lost 5 bases at V and 1 base at J; junction bases unmatched: 9. The CDR3 totals 16 residues. Germline V gene sequence: CDR1 SGHTA, CDR2 FQGNSA. The CDR3 sequence: CASSPGQGSVSYEQYF. The CDR3 DNA reads TGTGCCAGCAGCCCGGGACAGGGTTCCGTATCCTACGAGCAGTACTTC.

The chain carries TRBV15 and TRBJ2-3; D remains unclear. Trimming pared 2 bases from V and 1 base from J, leaving 13 bases between. The germline V gene has CDR1 LNHNV and CDR2 YYDKDF (reference sequence). The CDR3 covers 16 residues. CDR3 protein: CATSRSAEPGTDTQYF. The CDR3, as DNA: TGTGCCACCAGCAGATCCGCCGAACCGGGCACAGATACGCAGTATTTT.

A remark on this clonotype: A read error may be the cause here, since a much bigger clone is one base away. DNA of the CDR3: TGCGCCAGCAGCGCCGGGCCGATCCCAGATACGCAGTATTTT. Its protein product is CASSAGPIPDTQYF. The genes are TRBV5-1 and TRBJ2-3; the D is unclear. Deletions cut 4 bases from V and 4 bases from J, with 13 bases between. The CDR3 length is 14 residues. Looked up from germline, CDR1 is SGHRS and CDR2 is YFSETQ.

Comment on this clonotype: No DNA is shown, since the ends of the CDR3 on it are uncertain; the CDR3 is the one TCRdb lists. The CDR3 is CASSLAVGGGTDTRYF. This chain links TRBV11-1 with TRBJ2-3; the table's D gene call, TRBD2, was not cross checked with the DNA. Germline values: CDR1 SGHAT, CDR2 FQDESV (reference sequence). The CDR3 is 16 residues long, counting both termini.

CDR3 sequence (DNA): TGTGCCAGCTCACCACCGGCGATGGATACGCAGTATTTT. It specifies CASSPPAMDTQYF. The J gene is TRBJ2-3, the V gene TRBV18, with D hard to call. The germline gives CDR1 KGHSH, CDR2 LQKENI. V was clipped by 0 bases and J by 6 bases, with 7 bases between them. The CDR3 length is 13 residues.

The rearrangement links TRBV9 to TRBJ1-1; 8 nucleotides line up with TRBD1. The length of the CDR3 is 14 residues. The germline V gene encodes CDR1 SGDLS and CDR2 YYNGEE. The V gene end was trimmed by 0 bases and the J gene end by 4 bases; junction bases not matched to a gene: 2. The CDR3 spells CASSVVQGGTEAFF. CDR3 nucleotide sequence: TGTGCCAGCAGCGTAGTACAGGGGGGCACTGAAGCTTTCTTT.

This clonotype has ten or more counts. The rearrangement joins TRBV15 to TRBJ2-1, with TRBD1 identical over 7 bases. V lost 6 bases to trimming and J lost 0 bases; unmatched junction nucleotides: 5. Germline loops: CDR1 LNHNV, CDR2 YYDKDF (reference sequence). The CDR3 loop spans 15 amino acids. The DNA for the CDR3 is TGTGCCACCAGGGGACAGACCGCCTCCTACAATGAGCAGTTCTTC. Encoded protein: CATRGQTASYNEQFF.

V gene TRBV28 combines with J gene TRBJ2-7; no clear D. From germline, CDR1 is MDHEN and CDR2 SYDVKM. This CDR3 is built from 14 residues. V dropped 1 base and J dropped 11 bases, with 18 bases sitting between them. The CDR3 sequence: CASSLLVTSRTEYF. The CDR3 bases are TGTGCCAGCAGTTTATTGGTGACTTCTAGGACGGAGTACTTC.

The chain links TRBV20-1 to TRBJ1-5; 7 bases align to TRBD1. Trimming at V came to 3 bases and at J to 6 bases, leaving 5 bases not matched to a gene. The CDR3 extends over 13 amino acids. CDR1 is DFQATT and CDR2 is SNEGSKA in the germline V gene (reference sequence). In DNA, the CDR3 is TGCAGTGCTAGCTCCACAGGGGTTCAGCCCCAGCATTTT. Translated, it gives CSASSTGVQPQHF.

This clonotype has more than one count but fewer than ten. J is TRBJ2-5 and V is TRBV2; 9 nucleotides agree with TRBD2. From germline, CDR1 is SNHLY and CDR2 FYNNEI. The CDR3 is 16 residues long. V was clipped by 2 bases and J by 4 bases; unmatched bases: 8. The CDR3 sequence: CASSEPPSGIGETQYF. In nucleotides, the CDR3 is TGTGCCAGCAGTGAACCCCCTAGCGGGATTGGAGAGACCCAGTACTTC. Using reference TRBV2 and TRBJ2-5 for the parts outside the CDR3, the full variable domain is EPEVTQTPSHQVTQMGQEVILRCVPISNHLYFYWYRQILGQKVEFLVSFYNNEISEKSEIFDDQFSVERPDGSNFTLKIRSTKLEDSAMYFCASSEPPSGIGETQYFGPGTRLLVL.

The chain recombines TRBV20-1 with TRBJ1-2; 9 bases match TRBD1. The V gene end was trimmed by 5 bases and the J gene end by 4 bases; junction bases not matched to a gene: 11. The germline gives CDR1 DFQATT, CDR2 SNEGSKA (reference sequence). This CDR3 comprises 15 residues. The CDR3 sequence is CSADNTGGSTYGYTF. For the CDR3, the DNA is TGCAGTGCTGACAACACAGGGGGCTCAACCTATGGCTACACCTTC.

This chain joins TRBV7-9 and TRBJ2-1, with no clear D. Germline assignment: CDR1 SEHNR and CDR2 FQNEAQ (reference sequence). The CDR3 runs to 16 residues. With 4 bases removed from V and 8 bases from J, the gap between germline ends came to 21 bases. CDR3 residues: CASSSSLNTLDHEQFF. CDR3 bases: TGTGCCAGCAGCTCATCCCTTAACACACTGGACCATGAGCAGTTCTTC.

The V gene is TRBV2, the J gene TRBJ2-5; D is undetermined. Gene TRBJ2-7 matches the end of the DNA better, so the J call may be wrong. Germline V lookup: CDR1 SNHLY, CDR2 FYNNEI. The CDR3 totals 14 residues. CDR3 sequence (DNA): TGTGCCAGCAGTGTCGTGGGGTTTGGCTACGAGCAGTACTTC. The encoded protein is CASSVVGFGYEQYF.

The gene calls are TRBV9 and TRBJ1-2, with D possibly TRBD1 on 5 matching bases. V lost 4 bases and J lost 8, with 15 bases in between. The germline V gene encodes CDR1 SGDLS and CDR2 YYNGEE. The CDR3 length is 13 residues. The CDR3 spells CASSTGRGGGYTF. Here the CDR3 DNA reads TGTGCCAGCAGCACCGGGAGGGGAGGAGGCTACACCTTC.

The sample holds many counts of this clonotype. One end of the junction fails to match germline, which may point to a read error. The J gene is TRBJ2-3, the V gene TRBV12-3 or TRBV12-4; TRBD2 matches at 10 bases. The CDR3 has 15 amino acids. The CDR3 DNA follows: TGCGCCAGCAGCCTCAGCGGGGGGGCCGCAGATACGCAGTATTTT. Translating it yields CASSLSGGAADTQYF.

The chain carries TRBV6-5 and TRBJ1-2, with 7 bases aligning to TRBD1. Trimming took 2 bases from V and 4 from J; bases not matched to a gene: 7. This CDR3 region has 15 residues. Germline CDR1 reads MNHEY; CDR2 reads SVGAGI. The chain's CDR3 is CASSYERQGRYGYTF. DNA for the CDR3: TGTGCCAGCAGTTACGAAAGACAGGGTCGCTATGGCTACACCTTC.

A remark on this clonotype: Sequence at one end of the junction differs from germline and may be a read error. The CDR3 is CSARDADPGDPQYF. The CDR3 DNA sequence: TGCAGTGCTAGAGATGCTGACCCAGGAGATCCGCAGTATTTT. V and J are TRBV20-1 and TRBJ2-3; the D is unclear. CDR3 size: 14 residues. Germline-derived CDR1 and CDR2 are DFQATT and SNEGSKA (reference sequence).

This chain uses TRBV7-8 with TRBJ2-7, with D perhaps matching TRBD2 (5 bases). The ends were cut back, 2 bases at V and 2 bases at J, with 10 bases in the middle. The CDR3 totals 14 residues. Germline CDR1 SGHVS, CDR2 FQNEAQ. The CDR3 coding sequence is TGTGCCAGCAGCTTAACCCCGGGGACCTACGAGCAGTACTTC. Protein: CASSLTPGTYEQYF.

V and J are TRBV20-1 and TRBJ1-6; a possible D gene is TRBD1 (5 bases). Trimming shortened V by 4 bases and J by 2 bases, and 15 bases separated the two germline ends. Per the germline V gene, CDR1 is DFQATT and CDR2 is SNEGSKA (reference sequence). The CDR3 runs 16 residues. The CDR3 DNA follows: TGCAGTGCTAAGCTATCAGGGCGGACCTATAATTCACCCCTCCACTTT. It codes for CSAKLSGRTYNSPLHF.